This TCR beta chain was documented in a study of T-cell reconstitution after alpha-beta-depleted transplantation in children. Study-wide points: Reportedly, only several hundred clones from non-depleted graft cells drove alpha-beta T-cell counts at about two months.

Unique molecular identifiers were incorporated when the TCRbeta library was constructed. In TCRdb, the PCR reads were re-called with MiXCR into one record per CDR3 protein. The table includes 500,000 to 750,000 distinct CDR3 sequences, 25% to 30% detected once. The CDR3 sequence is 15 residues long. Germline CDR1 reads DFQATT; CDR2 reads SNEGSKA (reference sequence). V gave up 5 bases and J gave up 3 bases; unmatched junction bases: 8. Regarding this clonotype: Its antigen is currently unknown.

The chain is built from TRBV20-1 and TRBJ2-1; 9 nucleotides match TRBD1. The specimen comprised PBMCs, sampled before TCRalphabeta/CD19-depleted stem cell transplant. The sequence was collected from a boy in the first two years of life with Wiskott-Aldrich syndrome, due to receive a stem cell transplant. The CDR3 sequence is CSAYRGLVVYNEQFF. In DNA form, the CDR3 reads TGCAGTGCTTACAGGGGGCTGGTCGTCTACAATGAGCAGTTCTTC.